The clone carrying this T cell receptor (beta chain) was recorded a few times. In the source study's methods: It was from reference gene primer amplification that nucleated cell counts were estimated. Here immunoSEQ multiplex PCR was the method, and the copy in TCRdb shows in-frame clones only, minus some. The V and J calls and clone size were taken over from that table, and D and trimming were inferred from the DNA. This sample has 120,000 to 150,000 clones; more than 80% occur once, and the top ten carry roughly 8.4%. With 7 bases removed from V and 3 bases from J, the gap between germline ends came to 16 bases. The CDR3 is 15 residues long. The germline gives CDR1 LNHDA, CDR2 SQIVND (reference sequence). The data stem from a study of blood T cell repertoires in COVID-19. Study background: Spain, Italy and the United States supplied samples that represented acute and convalescent COVID-19. Sources were T cells, B-cell-depleted T cells, or PBMCs; the material itself was cDNA or gDNA.

Sequences were obtained from peripheral blood. The V call is TRBV19, the J call TRBJ1-5; no clear D gene. This clonotype was obtained from a human donor with acute or convalescent COVID-19. The donor label of this sample is uncertain. The CDR3 DNA follows: TGTGCCAGTAAGGGAGGAAGGGTGGTCAATCAGCCCCAGCATTTT. This translates into CASKGGRVVNQPQHF.